Listed here are 17 T cell receptor beta chains from one sample, sequenced in a study of a mutant IDH1 vaccine in newly diagnosed glioma. Clones were read by immunoSEQ multiplex PCR, and TCRdb kept only the in-frame ones, dropping some. In the table there are about 46,000 clones, around 85% of which are singletons. Sample time point: week 47, end of study. Mutant IDH1 20-mer peptide, at 300 ug, made up each vaccine dose, with topical imiquimod. Their recognized antigens are unknown. The sample here was PBMCs, taken from a glioma patient whose treatment included an IDH1 peptide vaccine. Receptors originate from a woman in her 30s with glioma. Some clones in this sample may be carry-over from other donors' samples.

This clone was seen a few times. V and J are TRBV9 and TRBJ1-1, with 8 bases that match TRBD1. Germline CDR1 and CDR2: SGDLS and YYNGEE. V dropped 4 bases and J dropped 2; count of bases not matched to a gene: 10. CDR3 size: 16 residues. The CDR3 DNA reads as TGTGCCAGCAGCCCCCGGACAGGGAACCCCAACACTGAAGCTTTCTTT. Translated: CASSPRTGNPNTEAFF.

Written as DNA, the CDR3 is TGTGCCAGCAGCCCAGTGGGGGCGAGCACAGATACGCAGTATTTT. Protein sequence: CASSPVGASTDTQYF. The chain uses TRBV4-2 and TRBJ2-3; a weak D match, TRBD1 (6 bases). CDR3 length equals 15 residues. V was trimmed by 4 bases and J by 0 bases, leaving 11 bases between them. Germline lookup yields CDR1 LGHNA and CDR2 YNFKEQ.

V usage is TRBV30 and J usage is TRBJ2-1; TRBD1 matches 7 bases. Germline V lookup: CDR1 GTSNPN, CDR2 SVGIG (reference sequence). J lost 14 bases, V lost 6 bases, and 10 bases had no gene match. The CDR3 is 11 amino acids. In DNA form, the CDR3 reads TGTGCCTGCTACCTTACAGGGGTGGAGTTCTTC. Its translation: CACYLTGVEFF.

The rearrangement links TRBV6-1 to TRBJ2-1; the match to TRBD2 covers 12 bases. This CDR3 is built from 15 residues. V lost 8 bases and J lost 5; bases outside the gene matches: 7. CDR1 is MNHNS and CDR2 is SASEGT in the germline V gene. The DNA for the CDR3 is TGTGCCAGCGCTGCCGGACTAGCGGGGAACAATGAGCAGTTCTTC. Encoded protein: CASAAGLAGNNEQFF.

The chain is built from TRBV2 and TRBJ2-5; perhaps TRBD1 as D (5 bases). V was cut by 4 bases and J by 7 bases, with 19 bases left in between. This CDR3 contains 15 residues. The germline CDR1 and CDR2 sequences are SNHLY and FYNNEI. The CDR3 sequence: CASSVAAGPTGTQYF. CDR3 DNA: TGTGCCAGCAGTGTTGCGGCAGGGCCTACCGGGACCCAGTACTTC.

The J gene is TRBJ1-2, the V gene TRBV10-3; D gene unclear. The CDR3 has 13 amino acids. Germline V gene data show CDR1 as ENHRY and CDR2 as SYGVKD. Deletions cut 4 bases from V and 0 bases from J, with 6 bases between. CDR3 amino acids: CAISGVANYGYTF. CDR3 bases: TGTGCCATCAGTGGAGTAGCTAACTATGGCTACACCTTC.

In this sample, this clone turned up once. J is TRBJ2-1 and V is TRBV4-1; perhaps TRBD1 as D (5 bases). Trimming stripped 2 bases from V and 13 bases from J, with 12 bases between. CDR3 size: 12 residues. CDR1 MGHRA and CDR2 YSYEKL come from the germline V gene. The CDR3 coding sequence is TGCGCCAGCAGCCAAATTAATAGGGGTCAGTTCTTC. It is translated as CASSQINRGQFF.

This sequence joins TRBV6-1 and TRBJ2-7; D is unresolved. CDR1 is MNHNS and CDR2 is SASEGT in the germline V gene. The CDR3 length is 19 residues. V gave up 0 bases and J gave up 3 bases, with 24 bases separating them. CDR3 sequence reads: CASSEATTRKTYSFYEQYF. The CDR3 region has the DNA TGTGCCAGCAGTGAAGCGACAACACGGAAAACGTACTCGTTCTACGAGCAGTACTTC.

The rearrangement joins TRBV19 to TRBJ1-1; possible D gene TRBD1, 6 bases. This CDR3 contains 16 residues. Looked up from germline, CDR1 is LNHDA and CDR2 is SQIVND (reference sequence). The V gene lost 7 bases and the J gene lost 0 bases, with 18 bases spanning the gap. CDR3 protein: CASNPGRGALNTEAFF. CDR3 in DNA: TGTGCCAGTAACCCGGGGCGGGGGGCCTTGAACACTGAAGCTTTCTTT.

V and J are TRBV5-6 and TRBJ2-7; a possible D gene is TRBD2 (5 bases). Germline CDR1 SGHDT, CDR2 YYEEEE. Trimming stripped 1 base from V and 4 bases from J, with 18 bases between. This CDR3 comprises 16 residues. CDR3 DNA sequence: TGTGCCAGCAGCTTGTTTCTTTCGGGGAATCTTTACGAGCAGTACTTC. Translated: CASSLFLSGNLYEQYF.

The V call is TRBV23-1, the J call TRBJ1-1, with no clear D. TRBV23-1 is filed as an ORF, its function uncertain. This CDR3 is 15 amino acids long. Trimming stripped 1 base from V and 0 bases from J, with 9 bases between. The CDR3, as DNA: TGCGCCAGCAGTCAATGGGAGGAGATGAACACTGAAGCTTTCTTT. Its protein product is CASSQWEEMNTEAFF.

The V call is TRBV5-4, the J call TRBJ2-7; 11 bases are shared with TRBD1. The V and J ends lost 3 bases and 2 bases, in that order; junction bases with no gene match: 10. This CDR3 contains 17 residues. Germline CDR1 and CDR2: SGHNT and YYREEE (reference sequence). CDR3 DNA: TGTGCCAGCAGCTGGAACCGGGACAGGGGGATGCCCTACGAGCAGTACTTC. Translated, it gives CASSWNRDRGMPYEQYF.

The chain is built from TRBV5-6 and TRBJ2-3; D is undetermined. Germline loops: CDR1 SGHDT, CDR2 YYEEEE. V was clipped by 1 base and J by 3 bases, with 3 bases between them. The length of the CDR3 is 12 residues. The CDR3: CASSLSTDTQYF. In nucleotides, the CDR3 is TGTGCCAGCAGCTTGTCGACAGATACGCAGTATTTT.

The chain joins TRBV7-2 to TRBJ2-7; a possible D gene is TRBD2 (6 bases). Germline V lookup: CDR1 SGHTA, CDR2 FQGNSA. V lost 7 bases and J lost 1, with 17 bases in between. The CDR3 covers 15 residues. CDR3 loop: CASIQRAGLSYEQYF. DNA for the CDR3: TGTGCCAGCATACAGCGGGCAGGGTTATCCTACGAGCAGTACTTC. Drawing the rest from reference TRBV7-2 and TRBJ2-7, the complete variable domain is GAGVSQSPSNKVTEKGKDVELRCDPISGHTALYWYRQSLGQGLEFLIYFQGNSAPDKSGLPSDRFSAERTGGSVSTLTIQRTQQEDSAVYLCASIQRAGLSYEQYFGPGTRLTVT.

The chain combines TRBV5-4 with TRBJ2-7, with D possibly TRBD2 on 6 matching bases. CDR3 length: 13 residues. The germline gives CDR1 SGHNT, CDR2 YYREEE (reference sequence). V was clipped by 3 bases and J by 4 bases, with 11 bases between them. CDR3 protein: CASSSGTLYEQYF. In nucleotides, the CDR3 is TGTGCCAGCAGCTCCGGGACTCTTTACGAGCAGTACTTC.

This clone was found once. The chain is built from TRBV6-1 and TRBJ1-1, with D perhaps TRBD1 (6 bases). CDR1 MNHNS and CDR2 SASEGT come from the germline V gene. Trimming removed 4 bases from V and 0 bases from J, with 12 bases in between. This CDR3 is built from 15 residues. The CDR3 reads CASSGPTGLNTEAFF. DNA for the CDR3: TGTGCCAGCAGTGGACCGACAGGATTGAACACTGAAGCTTTCTTT.

This clone was picked up a small number of times. V and J are TRBV9 and TRBJ1-1; TRBD1 is a possible D gene (6 bases). This CDR3 spans 14 amino acids. V lost 3 bases and J lost 0, with 9 bases in between. Germline-derived CDR1 and CDR2 are SGDLS and YYNGEE. In nucleotides, the CDR3 is TGTGCCAGCAGCGGCGGGGACATGAACACTGAAGCTTTCTTT. Residues: CASSGGDMNTEAFF.